This TCR beta chain was captured in a study of response to subunit inactivated influenza vaccine. The V gene lost 8 bases and the J gene lost 3 bases, with 11 bases spanning the gap. The CDR3 is made up of 12 amino acids. Germline V gene sequence: CDR1 ENHRY, CDR2 SYGVKD. MiXCR, run by TCRdb on the RT-PCR reads, gives a single entry per CDR3 protein. The table includes more than 500,000 distinct CDR3 sequences, approximately 11% detected once. The same sample was also used in a study of T cells expressing NK-cell markers. Per that study: UMIs accompanied the 5'RACE template switching by which TCR beta cDNA was made.

The sample was PBMCs from blood, taken on the day of vaccination. This sequence originates from a man aged 50 to 60 who received an inactivated influenza vaccine. This chain links TRBV10-3 with TRBJ2-7; maybe TRBD1 (5 bases). The CDR3 DNA follows: TGTGCCATCGGACAAAACTACTACGAGCAGTACTTC. Residues: CAIGQNYYEQYF.